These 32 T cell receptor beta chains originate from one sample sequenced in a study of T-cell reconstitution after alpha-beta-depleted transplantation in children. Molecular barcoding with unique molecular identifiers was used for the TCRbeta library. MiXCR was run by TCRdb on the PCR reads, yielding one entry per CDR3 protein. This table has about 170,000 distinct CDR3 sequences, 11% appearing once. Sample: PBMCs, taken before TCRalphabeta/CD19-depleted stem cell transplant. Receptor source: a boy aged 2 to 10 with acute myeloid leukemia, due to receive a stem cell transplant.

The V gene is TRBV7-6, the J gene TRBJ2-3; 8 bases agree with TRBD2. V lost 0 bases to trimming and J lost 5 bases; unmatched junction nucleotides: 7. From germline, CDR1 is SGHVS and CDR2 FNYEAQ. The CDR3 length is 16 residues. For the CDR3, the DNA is TGTGCCAGCAGCTTAGCCGTGCGGGGGGTGCAAGATACGCAGTATTTT. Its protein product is CASSLAVRGVQDTQYF.

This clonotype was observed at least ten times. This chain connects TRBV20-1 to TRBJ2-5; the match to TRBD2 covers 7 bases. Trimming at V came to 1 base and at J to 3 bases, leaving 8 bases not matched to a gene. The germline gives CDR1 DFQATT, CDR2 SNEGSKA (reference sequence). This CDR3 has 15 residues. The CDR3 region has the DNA TGCAGTGCTAGAGGGCGCGGGGGATTTGAAGAGACCCAGTACTTC. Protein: CSARGRGGFEETQYF.

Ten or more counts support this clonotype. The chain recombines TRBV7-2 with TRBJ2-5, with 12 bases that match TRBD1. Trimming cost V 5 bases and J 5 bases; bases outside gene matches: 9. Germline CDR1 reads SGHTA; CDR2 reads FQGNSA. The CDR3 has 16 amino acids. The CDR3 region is CASSLYRDRGHETQYF. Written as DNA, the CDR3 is TGTGCCAGCAGCCTTTACCGGGACAGGGGGCATGAGACCCAGTACTTC. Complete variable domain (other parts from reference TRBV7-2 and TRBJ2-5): GAGVSQSPSNKVTEKGKDVELRCDPISGHTALYWYRQSLGQGLEFLIYFQGNSAPDKSGLPSDRFSAERTGGSVSTLTIQRTQQEDSAVYLCASSLYRDRGHETQYFGPGTRLLVL.

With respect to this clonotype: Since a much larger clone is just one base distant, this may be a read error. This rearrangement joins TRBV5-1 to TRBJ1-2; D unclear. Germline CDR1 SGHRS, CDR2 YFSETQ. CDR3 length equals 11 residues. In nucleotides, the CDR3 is TGCGACAGCAGCTACCCCGGTGGCTACACCTTC. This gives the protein CDSSYPGGYTF.

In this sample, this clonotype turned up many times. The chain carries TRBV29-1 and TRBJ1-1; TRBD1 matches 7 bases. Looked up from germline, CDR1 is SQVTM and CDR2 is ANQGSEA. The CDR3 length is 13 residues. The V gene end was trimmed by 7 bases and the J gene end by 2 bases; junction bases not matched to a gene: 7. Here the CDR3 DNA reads TGCAGCGGACGACAGGGCTTAAACACTGAAGCTTTCTTT. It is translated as CSGRQGLNTEAFF.

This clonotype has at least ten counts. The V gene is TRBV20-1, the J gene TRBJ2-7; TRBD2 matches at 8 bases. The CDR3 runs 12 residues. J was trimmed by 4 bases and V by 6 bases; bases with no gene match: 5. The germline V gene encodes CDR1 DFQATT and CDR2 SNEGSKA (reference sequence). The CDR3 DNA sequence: TGCAGTGCCCAGAGCGGGAGTTACGAGCAGTACTTC. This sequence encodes CSAQSGSYEQYF.

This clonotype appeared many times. CDR3 protein: CASSSSDTQYF. The CDR3 DNA reads as TGTGCCAGCAGCTCATCCGATACGCAGTATTTT. V usage is TRBV7-9 and J usage is TRBJ2-3; D remains ambiguous. The germline V gene encodes CDR1 SEHNR and CDR2 FQNEAQ (reference sequence). V lost 4 bases and J 6 bases, leaving 5 bases between the germline ends. The CDR3 extends over 11 amino acids.

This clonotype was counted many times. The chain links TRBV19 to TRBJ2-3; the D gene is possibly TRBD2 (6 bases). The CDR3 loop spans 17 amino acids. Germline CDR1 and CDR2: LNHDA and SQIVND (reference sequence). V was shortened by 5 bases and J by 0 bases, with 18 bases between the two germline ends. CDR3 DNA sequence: TGTGCCAGTAGTCGGGCACTAGCAGGTGGTAGCACAGATACGCAGTATTTT. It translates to CASSRALAGGSTDTQYF.

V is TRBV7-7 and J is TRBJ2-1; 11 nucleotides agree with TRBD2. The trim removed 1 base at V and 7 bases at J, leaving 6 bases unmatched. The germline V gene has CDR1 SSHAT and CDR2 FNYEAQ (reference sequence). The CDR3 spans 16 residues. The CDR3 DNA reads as TGTGCCAGCAGCTTAGTAGCGGGAGGGCCACGGAATGAGCAGTTCTTC. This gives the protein CASSLVAGGPRNEQFF.

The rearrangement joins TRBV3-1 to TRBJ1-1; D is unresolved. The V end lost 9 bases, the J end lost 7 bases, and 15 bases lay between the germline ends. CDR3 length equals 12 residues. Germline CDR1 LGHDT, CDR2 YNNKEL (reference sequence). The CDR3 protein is CASIQVAGEAFF. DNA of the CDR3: TGTGCCAGTATCCAAGTCGCCGGTGAAGCTTTCTTT.

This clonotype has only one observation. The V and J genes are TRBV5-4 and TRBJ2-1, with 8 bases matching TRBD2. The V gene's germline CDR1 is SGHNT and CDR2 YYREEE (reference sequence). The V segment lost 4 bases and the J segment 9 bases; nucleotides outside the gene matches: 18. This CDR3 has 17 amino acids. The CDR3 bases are TGTGCCAGCAGCCAGGAACAATTCCCTGCGGGGGGTAGTGAGCAGTTCTTC. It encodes CASSQEQFPAGGSEQFF.

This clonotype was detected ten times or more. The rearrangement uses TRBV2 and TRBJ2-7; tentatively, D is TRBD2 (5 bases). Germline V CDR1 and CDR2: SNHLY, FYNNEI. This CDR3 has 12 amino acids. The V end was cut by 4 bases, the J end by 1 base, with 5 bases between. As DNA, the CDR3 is TGTGCCAGCAGTGGGGAGTCCTACGAGCAGTACGTC. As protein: CASSGESYEQYV.

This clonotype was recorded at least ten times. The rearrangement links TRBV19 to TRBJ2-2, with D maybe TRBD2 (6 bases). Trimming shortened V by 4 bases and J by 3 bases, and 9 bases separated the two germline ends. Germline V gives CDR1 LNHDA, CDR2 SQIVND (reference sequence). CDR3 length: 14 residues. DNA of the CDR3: TGTGCCAGTAGTACGGGACTCGACACCGGGGAGCTGTTTTTT. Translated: CASSTGLDTGELFF.

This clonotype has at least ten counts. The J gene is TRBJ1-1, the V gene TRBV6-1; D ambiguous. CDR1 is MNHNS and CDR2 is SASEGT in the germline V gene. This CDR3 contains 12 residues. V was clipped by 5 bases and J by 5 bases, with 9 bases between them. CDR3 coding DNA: TGTGCCAGCAGTATGACTCTAACTGAAGCTTTCTTT. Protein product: CASSMTLTEAFF.

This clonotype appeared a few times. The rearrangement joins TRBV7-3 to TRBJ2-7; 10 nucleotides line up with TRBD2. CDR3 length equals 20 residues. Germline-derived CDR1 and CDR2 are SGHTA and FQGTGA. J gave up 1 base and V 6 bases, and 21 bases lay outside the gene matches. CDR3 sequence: CASRPKAGGLAGAPSYEQYV. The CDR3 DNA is TGTGCCAGCAGACCCAAAGCGGGTGGGCTAGCGGGGGCCCCATCCTACGAGCAGTACGTC.

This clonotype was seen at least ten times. The CDR3 reads CASSPLGRNQPQHF. The DNA of the CDR3 is TGTGCCAGCAGCCCTCTGGGGAGAAATCAGCCCCAGCATTTT. This rearrangement joins TRBV3-1 to TRBJ1-5; D uncertain. Trimming shortened V by 4 bases and J by 4 bases, and 11 bases separated the two germline ends. Germline V CDR1 and CDR2: LGHDT, YNNKEL (reference sequence). This CDR3 region has 14 residues. Complete variable domain (other parts from reference TRBV3-1 and TRBJ1-5): DTAVSQTPKYLVTQMGNDKSIKCEQNLGHDTMYWYKQDSKKFLKIMFSYNNKELIINETVPNRFSPKSPDKAHLNLHINSLELGDSAVYFCASSPLGRNQPQHFGDGTRLSIL.

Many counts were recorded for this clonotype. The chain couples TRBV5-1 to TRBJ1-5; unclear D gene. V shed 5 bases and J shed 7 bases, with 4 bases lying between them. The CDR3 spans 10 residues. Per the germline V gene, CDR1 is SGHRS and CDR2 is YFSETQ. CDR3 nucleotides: TGCGCCAGCAGTGGGCAGCCCCAGCATTTT. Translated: CASSGQPQHF.

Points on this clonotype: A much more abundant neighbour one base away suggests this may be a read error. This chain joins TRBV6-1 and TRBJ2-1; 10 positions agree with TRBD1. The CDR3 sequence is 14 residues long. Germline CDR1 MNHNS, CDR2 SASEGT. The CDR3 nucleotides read TGTGACAGCACGGACAGGGGGTCTTACAATGAGCAGTTCTTC. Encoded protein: CDSTDRGSYNEQFF.

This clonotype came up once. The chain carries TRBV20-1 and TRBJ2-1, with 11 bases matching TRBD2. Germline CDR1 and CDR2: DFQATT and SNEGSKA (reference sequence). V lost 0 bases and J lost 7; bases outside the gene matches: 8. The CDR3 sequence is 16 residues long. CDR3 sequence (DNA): TGCAGTGCTAGAGATCCTACTAGCGGGAGATGGAATGAGCAGTTCTTC. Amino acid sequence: CSARDPTSGRWNEQFF.

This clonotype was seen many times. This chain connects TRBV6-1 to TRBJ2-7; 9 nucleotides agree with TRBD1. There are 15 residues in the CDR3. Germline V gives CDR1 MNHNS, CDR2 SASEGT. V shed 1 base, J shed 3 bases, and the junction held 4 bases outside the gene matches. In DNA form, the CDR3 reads TGTGCCAGCAGTGAAGAGGAGACAGGGGGCTACGAGCAGTACGTC. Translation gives CASSEEETGGYEQYV.

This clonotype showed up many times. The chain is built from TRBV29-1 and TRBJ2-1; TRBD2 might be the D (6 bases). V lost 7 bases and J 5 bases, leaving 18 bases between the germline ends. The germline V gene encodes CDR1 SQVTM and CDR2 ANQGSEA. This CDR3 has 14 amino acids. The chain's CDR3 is CSGWPGTSDNEQFF. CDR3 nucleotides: TGCAGCGGCTGGCCCGGGACTTCCGACAATGAGCAGTTCTTC.

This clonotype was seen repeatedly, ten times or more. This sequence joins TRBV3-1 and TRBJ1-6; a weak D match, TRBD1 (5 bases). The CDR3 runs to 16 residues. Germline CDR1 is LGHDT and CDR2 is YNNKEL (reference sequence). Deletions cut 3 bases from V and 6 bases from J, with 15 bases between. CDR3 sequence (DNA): TGTGCCAGCAGCCATGGAACCCGGGGCCTTAATTCACCCCTCCACTTT. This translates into CASSHGTRGLNSPLHF.

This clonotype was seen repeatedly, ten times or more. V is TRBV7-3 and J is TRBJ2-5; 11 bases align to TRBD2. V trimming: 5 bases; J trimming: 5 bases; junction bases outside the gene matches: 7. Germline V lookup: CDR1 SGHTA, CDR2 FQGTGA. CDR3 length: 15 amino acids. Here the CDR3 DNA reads TGTGCCAGCAGCCCCTCGACTAGCGGGGTGGAGACCCAGTACTTC. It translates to CASSPSTSGVETQYF.

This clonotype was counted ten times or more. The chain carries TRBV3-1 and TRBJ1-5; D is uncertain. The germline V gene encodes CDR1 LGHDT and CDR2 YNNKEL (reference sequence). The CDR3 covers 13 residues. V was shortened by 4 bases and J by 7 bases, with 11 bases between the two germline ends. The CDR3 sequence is CASSRALSQPQHF. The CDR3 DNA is TGTGCCAGCAGCCGCGCCCTTTCCCAGCCCCAGCATTTT.

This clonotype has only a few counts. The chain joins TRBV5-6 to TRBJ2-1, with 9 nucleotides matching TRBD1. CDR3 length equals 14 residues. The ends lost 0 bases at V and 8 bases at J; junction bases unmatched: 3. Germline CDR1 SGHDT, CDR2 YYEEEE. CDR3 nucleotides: TGTGCCAGCAGCTTGGGGACAGGGGCGTATGAGCAGTTCTTC. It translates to CASSLGTGAYEQFF.

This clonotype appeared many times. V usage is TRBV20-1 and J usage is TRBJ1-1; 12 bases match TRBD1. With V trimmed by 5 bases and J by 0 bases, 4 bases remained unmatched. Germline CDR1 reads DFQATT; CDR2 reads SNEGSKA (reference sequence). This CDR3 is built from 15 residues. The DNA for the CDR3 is TGCAGTGCTGGGACAGGGGGCTCAATGAACACTGAAGCTTTCTTT. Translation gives CSAGTGGSMNTEAFF.

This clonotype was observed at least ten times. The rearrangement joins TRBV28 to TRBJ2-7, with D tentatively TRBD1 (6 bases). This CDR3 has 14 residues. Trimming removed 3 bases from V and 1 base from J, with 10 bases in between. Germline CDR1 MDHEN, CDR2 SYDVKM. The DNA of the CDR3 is TGTGCCAGCAGTTTCGATGGACAGTCCTACGAGCAGTACTTC. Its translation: CASSFDGQSYEQYF.

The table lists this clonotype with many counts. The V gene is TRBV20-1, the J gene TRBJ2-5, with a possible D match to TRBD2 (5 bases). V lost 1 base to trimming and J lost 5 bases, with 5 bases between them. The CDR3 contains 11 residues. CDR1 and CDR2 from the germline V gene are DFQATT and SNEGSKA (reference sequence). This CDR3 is CSARAGETQYF. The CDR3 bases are TGCAGTGCTAGAGCGGGGGAGACCCAGTACTTC.

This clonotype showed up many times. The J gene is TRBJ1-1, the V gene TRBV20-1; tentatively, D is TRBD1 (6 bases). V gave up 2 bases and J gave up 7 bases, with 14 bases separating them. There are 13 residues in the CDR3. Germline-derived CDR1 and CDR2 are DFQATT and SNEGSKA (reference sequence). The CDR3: CSARRTGKGEAFF. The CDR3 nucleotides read TGCAGTGCTAGACGTACAGGGAAGGGTGAAGCTTTCTTT.

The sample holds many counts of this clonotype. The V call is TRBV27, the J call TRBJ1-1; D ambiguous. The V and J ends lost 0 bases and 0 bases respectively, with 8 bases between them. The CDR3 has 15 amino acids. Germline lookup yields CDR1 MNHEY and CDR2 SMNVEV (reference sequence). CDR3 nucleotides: TGTGCCAGCAGTTTATCAAACAGCATGAACACTGAAGCTTTCTTT. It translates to CASSLSNSMNTEAFF.

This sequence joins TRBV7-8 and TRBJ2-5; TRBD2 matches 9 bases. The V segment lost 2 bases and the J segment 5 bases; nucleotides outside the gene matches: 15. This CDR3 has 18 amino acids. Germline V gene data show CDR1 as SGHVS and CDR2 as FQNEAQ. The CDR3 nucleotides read TGTGCCAGCAGCTTAATAGGTGGGGCGGGAGGGATAAGTGAGACCCAGTACTTC. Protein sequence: CASSLIGGAGGISETQYF.

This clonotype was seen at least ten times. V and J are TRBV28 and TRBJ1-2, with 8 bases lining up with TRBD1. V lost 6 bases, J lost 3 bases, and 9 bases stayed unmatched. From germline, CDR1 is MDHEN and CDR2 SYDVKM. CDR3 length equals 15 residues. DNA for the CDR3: TGTGCCAGCAGCCCTAGGGACAGGTCCGACTATGGCTACACCTTC. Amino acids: CASSPRDRSDYGYTF.